Following are 13 T cell receptor beta chains from one sample sequenced in a study of cytomegalovirus exposure and HLA in healthy donors. PCR involved 60 Vbeta and 13 Jbeta primers. Sequencing used immunoSEQ multiplex PCR; TCRdb keeps in-frame clones, though not all of them. The table lists under 150,000 clones, about 68% of them singletons, with 4% to 5% in the top ten. The sequenced sample was PBMCs. All receptors come from a woman aged 35 to 49 in good health and CMV-seropositive.

V is TRBV7-2 and J is TRBJ1-5; D is undetermined. The V gene's germline CDR1 is SGHTA and CDR2 FQGNSA. Trimming cost V 4 bases and J 4 bases, with 5 bases left between them. The CDR3 covers 12 residues. CDR3 DNA sequence: TGTGCCAGCAGCTCTCCGAATCAGCCCCAGCATTTT. Translating gives CASSSPNQPQHF.

This chain joins TRBV5-4 and TRBJ2-7; D not certain. The CDR3 consists of 14 residues. Looked up from germline, CDR1 is SGHNT and CDR2 is YYREEE (reference sequence). V shed 3 bases and J shed 0 bases, with 10 bases lying between them. CDR3 residues: CASSSPLSSYEQYF. The CDR3 nucleotides read TGTGCCAGCAGCTCTCCTCTTAGCTCCTACGAGCAGTACTTC.

The chain employs TRBV27 and TRBJ2-7; 12 bases match TRBD2. Germline V lookup: CDR1 MNHEY, CDR2 SMNVEV (reference sequence). The CDR3 runs 16 residues. After removal of 5 bases from V and 4 bases from J, the junction contained 9 bases not matched to a gene. The CDR3 nucleotides are TGTGCCAGCAGTCCCACCCTAGCGGGAGGGCTTTACGAGCAGTACTTC. It is translated as CASSPTLAGGLYEQYF.

This chain uses TRBV5-6 with TRBJ1-2, with D maybe TRBD1 (6 bases). CDR3 length: 12 residues. Looked up from germline, CDR1 is SGHDT and CDR2 is YYEEEE. The V and J ends lost 4 bases and 7 bases respectively, with 11 bases between them. CDR3 sequence: CASSAGVGGYTF. The CDR3 DNA reads as TGTGCCAGCAGCGCAGGGGTGGGTGGCTACACCTTC.

This clone was seen only once. This chain links TRBV7-2 with TRBJ1-6, with a possible D match to TRBD1 (6 bases). V dropped 4 bases and J dropped 5 bases, with 9 bases sitting between them. The CDR3 totals 14 residues. Looked up from germline, CDR1 is SGHTA and CDR2 is FQGNSA. This CDR3 reads CASSSGQHNSPLHF. The CDR3 coding sequence is TGTGCCAGCAGCTCGGGACAACATAATTCACCCCTCCACTTT.

V is TRBV7-6 and J is TRBJ1-6; D gene unclear. V was cut by 1 base and J by 7 bases, with 11 bases left in between. CDR1 and CDR2 from the germline V gene are SGHVS and FNYEAQ. The length of the CDR3 is 15 residues. CDR3 nucleotide sequence: TGTGCCAGCAGCTTAGGGGTCATCGGGAATTCACCCCTCCACTTT. Amino acid sequence: CASSLGVIGNSPLHF.

Of note for this clone: The sample holds other DNA sequences that translate to the same CDR3. The chain has TRBV7-2 and TRBJ2-3; perhaps TRBD2 as D (6 bases). The CDR3 covers 17 residues. CDR1 and CDR2 from the germline V gene are SGHTA and FQGNSA. Trimming took 1 base from V and 7 from J, leaving 21 bases between them. The CDR3: CASSLGGGTGVSYTQYF. CDR3 DNA sequence: TGTGCCAGCAGCTTAGGTGGGGGGACGGGGGTCTCGTATACGCAGTATTTT.

This clone was seen a single time. The genes are TRBV2 and TRBJ2-5; D not resolved. This CDR3 is built from 13 residues. V shed 6 bases and J shed 7 bases, with 15 bases lying between them. From germline, CDR1 is SNHLY and CDR2 FYNNEI. CDR3 DNA: TGTGCCAGCAGCGGCGACGCCGGGTGGACCCAGTACTTC. Its translation is CASSGDAGWTQYF. The entire variable domain, with the rest obtained from reference TRBV2 and TRBJ2-5, is as follows: EPEVTQTPSHQVTQMGQEVILRCVPISNHLYFYWYRQILGQKVEFLVSFYNNEISEKSEIFDDQFSVERPDGSNFTLKIRSTKLEDSAMYFCASSGDAGWTQYFGPGTRLLVL.

The chain joins TRBV5-1 to TRBJ2-5; 11 bases match TRBD1. The closer fit of TRBJ2-7 to the DNA end suggests the J call may be wrong. This CDR3 contains 16 residues. Germline assignment: CDR1 SGHRS and CDR2 YFSETQ. The CDR3 here is CASSRPGQGVSYEQYF. CDR3 coding DNA: TGCGCCAGCAGCAGACCGGGACAGGGGGTCTCCTACGAGCAGTACTTC.

J is TRBJ2-3 and V is TRBV2; the match to TRBD1 covers 9 bases. The V gene's germline CDR1 is SNHLY and CDR2 FYNNEI. The CDR3 contains 15 residues. Trimming removed 5 bases from V and 3 bases from J; junction bases left unmatched: 6. CDR3 sequence: CASSKQGAPTDTQYF. CDR3 DNA sequence: TGTGCCAGCAGTAAACAGGGGGCGCCGACAGATACGCAGTATTTT. Drawing the rest from reference TRBV2 and TRBJ2-3, the complete variable domain is EPEVTQTPSHQVTQMGQEVILRCVPISNHLYFYWYRQILGQKVEFLVSFYNNEISEKSEIFDDQFSVERPDGSNFTLKIRSTKLEDSAMYFCASSKQGAPTDTQYFGPGTRLTVL.

V gene TRBV19 combines with J gene TRBJ1-2; D call uncertain. This CDR3 is 14 amino acids long. The V gene lost 2 bases and the J gene lost 8 bases, with 15 bases spanning the gap. The germline gives CDR1 LNHDA, CDR2 SQIVND (reference sequence). CDR3 sequence reads: CASSINALGGGYTF. Here the CDR3 DNA reads TGTGCCAGTAGTATAAACGCACTGGGAGGAGGCTACACCTTC.

The gene calls are TRBV11-3 and TRBJ2-1; TRBD1 might be the D (6 bases). Trimming stripped 4 bases from V and 4 bases from J, with 17 bases between. Germline V gene data show CDR1 as SGHNT and CDR2 as YENEEA. The CDR3 length is 16 residues. The CDR3 loop is CASSSIGTQLYNEQFF. The CDR3 nucleotides read TGTGCCAGCAGCTCTATCGGGACACAACTTTACAATGAGCAGTTCTTC.

This clone has just a few counts. This chain links TRBV9 with TRBJ2-3, with 8 bases identical to TRBD2. J was trimmed by 5 bases and V by 6 bases; bases with no gene match: 11. The CDR3 consists of 15 residues. Germline V gene sequence: CDR1 SGDLS, CDR2 YYNGEE. CDR3 protein: CASNRGGLAEDTQYF. The CDR3 nucleotides are TGTGCCAGCAACCGCGGCGGACTAGCAGAAGATACGCAGTATTTT.